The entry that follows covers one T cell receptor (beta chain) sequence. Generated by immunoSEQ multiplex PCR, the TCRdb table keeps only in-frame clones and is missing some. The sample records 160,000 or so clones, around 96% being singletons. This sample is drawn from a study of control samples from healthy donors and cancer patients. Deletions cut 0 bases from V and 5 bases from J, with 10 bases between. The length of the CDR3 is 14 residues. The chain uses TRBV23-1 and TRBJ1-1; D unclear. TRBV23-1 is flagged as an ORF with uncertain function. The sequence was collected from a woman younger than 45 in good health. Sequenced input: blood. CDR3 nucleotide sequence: TGCGCCAGCAGTCAATCGAGGGTGGGAACTGAAGCTTTCTTT. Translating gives CASSQSRVGTEAFF.